The clone carrying this T cell receptor (beta chain) was seen more than once but under ten times. The entry originates in a study of human T cells and chemical hapten exposure. Overall study: Diphenylcyclopropenone was administered weekly to the scalp of patients throughout the approximately 25-week study.

There are 11 residues in the CDR3. Trimming removed 4 bases from V and 1 base from J, with 4 bases in between. Germline CDR1 SQVTM, CDR2 ANQGSEA. Regarding time point: pre-sensitization, week 0. This sample's treatment: therapeutic diphenylcyclopropenone sensitization with weekly scalp DPC. Each CDR3 protein is one row after TCRdb ran MiXCR on the RACE reads. The sample comprises 350,000 to 400,000 distinct CDR3 sequences, about 5.1% of which are singletons, and 2.6% rests with the top ten. The sequence derives from a woman in her fifties or sixties with alopecia areata. Some clones in this sample may be carry-over from other donors' samples. The source was whole blood, collected in connection with sensitization to the hapten diphenylcyclopropenone (DPC). The chain uses TRBV29-1 and TRBJ1-1; D uncertain. The CDR3 here is CSVGKNTEAFF. The CDR3 nucleotides are TGCAGCGTTGGAAAGAACACTGAAGCTTTCTTT.